This entry lists 32 T cell receptor beta chains sequenced from one sample in a study of shared T cell receptors in the human thymus. Assay: immunoSEQ multiplex PCR; the TCRdb copy retains only in-frame clones and omits some. In the table there are hundreds of thousands of clones, about 90% of which are singletons. In addition, the sample was reused for a study of human thymus T cells.

The sequenced sample was thymocytes. All receptors derive from a boy under three years old with a congenital heart defect.

The sample holds one count of this clone. The chain uses TRBV4-3 and TRBJ2-5; 8 bases line up with TRBD2. Trimming cost V 0 bases and J 4 bases; bases outside gene matches: 7. This CDR3 contains 16 residues. Germline CDR1 reads LGHNA; CDR2 reads YSLEER. The CDR3 loop reads CASSQEPGGPGETQYF. In DNA, the CDR3 is TGCGCCAGCAGCCAAGAACCGGGAGGGCCGGGAGAGACCCAGTACTTC.

This chain connects TRBV30 to TRBJ1-1, with D perhaps matching TRBD1 (5 bases). Germline V gene lookup returns CDR1 GTSNPN and CDR2 SVGIG (reference sequence). V lost 4 bases and J lost 1, with 22 bases in between. The CDR3 covers 17 residues. Written as DNA, the CDR3 is TGTGCCTGGATGTCGAAACCAACCGGGACTGAGAACACTGAAGCTTTCTTT. This translates into CAWMSKPTGTENTEAFF.

V gene TRBV5-1 combines with J gene TRBJ1-2; weak D call: TRBD1 (5 bases). V was cut by 1 base and J by 0 bases, with 7 bases left in between. CDR3 length: 14 residues. Germline values: CDR1 SGHRS, CDR2 YFSETQ. CDR3 sequence reads: CASSLRQSNYGYTF. CDR3 nucleotides: TGCGCCAGCAGCTTGCGACAGTCTAACTATGGCTACACCTTC.

This clone was seen only once. CDR3 in DNA: TGTGCCAGTACAGGGCCCGTTATAGTTTACACGGTGAACACTGAAGCTTTCTTT. The encoded protein is CASTGPVIVYTVNTEAFF. The chain uses TRBV19 and TRBJ1-1; D may be TRBD1 (5 bases). The CDR3 loop spans 18 amino acids. CDR1 LNHDA and CDR2 SQIVND come from the germline V gene (reference sequence). Trimming pared 7 bases from V and 0 bases from J, leaving 24 bases between.

This chain links TRBV4-1 with TRBJ1-3; no definite D call. V was shortened by 0 bases and J by 3 bases, with 9 bases between the two germline ends. Germline values: CDR1 MGHRA, CDR2 YSYEKL. The CDR3 consists of 15 residues. This chain's CDR3 is CASSQEEGSGNTIYF. CDR3 nucleotide sequence: TGCGCCAGCAGCCAAGAGGAGGGTAGTGGAAACACCATATATTTT.

The V gene is TRBV15, the J gene TRBJ2-1; 11 positions match TRBD2. CDR1 is LNHNV and CDR2 is YYDKDF in the germline V gene (reference sequence). The CDR3 runs 19 residues. V lost 5 bases to trimming and J lost 2 bases; unmatched junction nucleotides: 14. The CDR3 loop reads CATSYRTSGPFGPYNEQFF. In DNA form, the CDR3 reads TGTGCCACCAGCTACCGGACTAGCGGGCCCTTCGGTCCCTACAATGAGCAGTTCTTC.

The V call is TRBV4-3, the J call TRBJ2-7; 9 bases agree with TRBD1. Germline V gene sequence: CDR1 LGHNA, CDR2 YSLEER. V shed 2 bases, J shed 3 bases, and the junction held 11 bases outside the gene matches. The CDR3 loop spans 17 amino acids. The DNA for the CDR3 is TGCGCCAGCAGCCAATTGTTGGCTGACAGGGGGTTCTACGAGCAGTACTTC. Translating gives CASSQLLADRGFYEQYF.

CDR3: CASSDLRQMNEKLFF. In DNA form, the CDR3 reads TGTGCCAGCAGTGACTTGCGACAGATGAATGAAAAACTGTTTTTT. The chain links TRBV6-1 to TRBJ1-4, with D perhaps matching TRBD1 (5 bases). This CDR3 comprises 15 residues. The V end was cut by 3 bases, the J end by 5 bases, with 13 bases between. Per germline, CDR1 MNHNS and CDR2 SASEGT.

The chain carries TRBV25-1 and TRBJ2-7, with 7 nucleotides matching TRBD2. V lost 6 bases, J lost 3 bases, and 11 bases stayed unmatched. The V gene's germline CDR1 is MGHDK and CDR2 SYGVNS. This CDR3 has 15 residues. The CDR3 region is CASSLWTRGLYEQYF. Written as DNA, the CDR3 is TGTGCCAGCAGCCTCTGGACTAGGGGACTCTACGAGCAGTACTTC.

The J gene is TRBJ1-1, the V gene TRBV5-1; D remains unclear. The V gene's germline CDR1 is SGHRS and CDR2 YFSETQ. With 5 bases removed from V and 7 bases from J, the gap between germline ends came to 9 bases. This CDR3 comprises 11 residues. CDR3 protein: CASSSNFEAFF. The DNA for the CDR3 is TGCGCCAGCAGTAGTAACTTTGAAGCTTTCTTT. The variable domain in full, completed from reference TRBV5-1 and TRBJ1-1, reads KAGVTQTPRYLIKTRGQQVTLSCSPISGHRSVSWYQQTPGQGLQFLFEYFSETQRNKGNFPGRFSGRQFSNSRSEMNVSTLELGDSALYLCASSSNFEAFFGQGTRLTVV.

This rearrangement joins TRBV11-3 to TRBJ2-2, with D possibly matching TRBD2 (6 bases). Germline loops: CDR1 SGHNT, CDR2 YENEEA. V shed 2 bases and J shed 8 bases, with 12 bases lying between them. The CDR3 covers 14 residues. The CDR3 DNA reads TGTGCCAGCAGCTTATTCTACGGAGGGGGGGAGCTGTTTTTT. This encodes CASSLFYGGGELFF.

The chain combines TRBV7-2 with TRBJ2-7, with 7 bases matching TRBD1. The CDR3 totals 14 residues. Germline trimming cut 4 bases from V and 6 bases from J; bases unmatched to any gene: 9. Germline CDR1 and CDR2: SGHTA and FQGNSA. CDR3 sequence: CASSSTGLRGEQYF. The CDR3 nucleotides read TGTGCCAGCAGCTCGACAGGGCTTCGAGGCGAGCAGTACTTC.

The chain uses TRBV5-8 and TRBJ1-5; D might be TRBD1 (5 bases). CDR1 and CDR2 from the germline V gene are SGHTS and YDEGEE. The germline V and J ends were trimmed by 2 bases and 5 bases, with 11 bases remaining between them. There are 14 residues in the CDR3. DNA of the CDR3: TGTGCCAGCAGCTTTGACAGAGATGATCAGCCCCAGCATTTT. It specifies CASSFDRDDQPQHF.

J is TRBJ1-1 and V is TRBV5-1, with a possible D match to TRBD1 (6 bases). Trimming cost V 3 bases and J 0 bases, with 15 bases left between them. There are 16 residues in the CDR3. Germline lookup yields CDR1 SGHRS and CDR2 YFSETQ. CDR3 protein: CASSSGLQGMNTEAFF. As DNA, the CDR3 is TGCGCCAGCAGCTCCGGCCTACAGGGCATGAACACTGAAGCTTTCTTT.

The chain recombines TRBV5-4 with TRBJ1-1, with TRBD1 identical over 11 bases. Germline CDR1 SGHNT, CDR2 YYREEE (reference sequence). The length of the CDR3 is 17 residues. With 3 bases clipped from V and 4 bases from J, the junction kept 11 bases outside the gene matches. The DNA of the CDR3 is TGTGCCAGCAGCTGCCGGACAGGGGGCGCGTGGGCCACTGAAGCTTTCTTT. Protein: CASSCRTGGAWATEAFF. Filled out from reference TRBV5-4 and TRBJ1-1, the complete variable domain reads ETGVTQSPTHLIKTRGQQVTLRCSSQSGHNTVSWYQQALGQGPQFIFQYYREEENGRGNFPPRFSGLQFPNYSSELNVNALELDDSALYLCASSCRTGGAWATEAFFGQGTRLTVV.

V and J are TRBV6-6 and TRBJ1-2; maybe TRBD1 (5 bases). This CDR3 has 14 amino acids. Trimming shortened V by 6 bases and J by 2 bases, and 13 bases separated the two germline ends. Germline CDR1 and CDR2: MNHNY and SVGAGI (reference sequence). This CDR3 is CASRLPAGNYGYTF. The CDR3 DNA is TGTGCCAGCAGACTACCGGCAGGGAACTATGGCTACACCTTC.

This chain joins TRBV28 and TRBJ2-3; D may be TRBD1 (6 bases). CDR1 MDHEN and CDR2 SYDVKM come from the germline V gene. V was shortened by 5 bases and J by 3 bases, with 12 bases between the two germline ends. The CDR3 consists of 14 residues. This chain's CDR3 is CASSVDSRTDTQYF. CDR3 DNA: TGTGCCAGCAGTGTGGACAGTAGGACAGATACGCAGTATTTT.

This clone was seen only once. V usage is TRBV28 and J usage is TRBJ2-7; possibly TRBD2 for D (5 bases). The germline V gene encodes CDR1 MDHEN and CDR2 SYDVKM. Trimming took 2 bases from V and 5 from J, leaving 13 bases between them. The CDR3 has 14 residues. In DNA form, the CDR3 reads TGTGCCAGCAGTTTAGGACCGGGGATAAACGAGCAGTACTTC. It encodes CASSLGPGINEQYF. The full variable domain, in which reference TRBV28 and TRBJ2-7 provide the parts outside the CDR3, is DVKVTQSSRYLVKRTGEKVFLECVQDMDHENMFWYRQDPGLGLRLIYFSYDVKMKEKGDIPEGYSVSREKKERFSLILESASTNQTSMYLCASSLGPGINEQYFGPGTRLTVT.

The rearrangement joins TRBV9 to TRBJ2-3; tentative D call: TRBD1 (6 bases). Trimming took off 0 bases at V and 3 bases at J, with 11 bases between the two ends. Per germline, CDR1 SGDLS and CDR2 YYNGEE. The CDR3 sequence is 15 residues long. The CDR3 nucleotides read TGTGCCAGCAGCGTAGGAACAGGGAAAACAGATACGCAGTATTTT. This encodes CASSVGTGKTDTQYF.

This clone has just one count. This chain uses TRBV2 with TRBJ2-3; 11 nucleotides match TRBD2. Germline V gene lookup returns CDR1 SNHLY and CDR2 FYNNEI. This CDR3 is built from 16 residues. Unmatched junction bases numbered 7, after V lost 3 bases and J lost 5 bases. The CDR3 coding sequence is TGTGCCAGCAGTGATAGCGGGGGGGCGAGGGGAGATACGCAGTATTTT. As protein: CASSDSGGARGDTQYF.

This chain uses TRBV19 with TRBJ1-5; a weak D match, TRBD1 (6 bases). Trimming stripped 8 bases from V and 4 bases from J, with 6 bases between. The CDR3 runs 11 residues. Germline V gene lookup returns CDR1 LNHDA and CDR2 SQIVND (reference sequence). CDR3 DNA sequence: TGTGCCAGTGGACAGAATCAGCCCCAGCATTTT. Amino acid sequence: CASGQNQPQHF.

The CDR3 here is CASSFLSTRTSENTGELFF. In DNA form, the CDR3 reads TGTGCCAGCAGCTTTTTGTCAACCCGGACTAGCGAGAACACCGGGGAGCTGTTTTTT. The chain carries TRBV7-6 and TRBJ2-2; 9 nucleotides line up with TRBD2. There are 19 residues in the CDR3. V lost 3 bases to trimming and J lost 1 base; unmatched junction nucleotides: 12. Germline CDR1 SGHVS, CDR2 FNYEAQ.

The chain couples TRBV5-5 to TRBJ2-5; 8 nucleotides agree with TRBD1. Germline V CDR1 and CDR2: SGHKS, YYEKEE (reference sequence). V was pared by 1 base and J by 1 base, with 9 bases of the junction left unmatched. The CDR3 extends over 17 amino acids. The CDR3 protein is CASSLLFKDRVQETQYF. CDR3 DNA sequence: TGTGCCAGCAGCTTGTTATTTAAGGACAGGGTCCAAGAGACCCAGTACTTC.

The V call is TRBV6-5, the J call TRBJ2-7; unclear D gene. There are 14 residues in the CDR3. Trimming took off 7 bases at V and 4 bases at J, with 17 bases between the two ends. Germline loops: CDR1 MNHEY, CDR2 SVGAGI. The CDR3 nucleotides are TGTGCCAGCACTACCGGGTTCCTACCGTACGAGCAGTACTTC. This gives the protein CASTTGFLPYEQYF.

This clone showed up just a few times. This chain uses TRBV5-4 with TRBJ1-1; D is possibly TRBD1 (5 bases). Germline CDR1 reads SGHNT; CDR2 reads YYREEE (reference sequence). This CDR3 is 14 amino acids long. The V end lost 4 bases, the J end lost 5 bases, and 15 bases lay between the germline ends. The CDR3 spells CASSRNDSGTEAFF. The CDR3 DNA reads TGTGCCAGCAGCCGAAATGACAGTGGTACTGAAGCTTTCTTT.

V is TRBV12-5 and J is TRBJ1-2; 7 bases map to TRBD1. V shed 6 bases, J shed 8 bases, and the junction held 6 bases outside the gene matches. This CDR3 spans 12 amino acids. In germline, CDR1 is LGHNT, CDR2 FRNRAP. CDR3 loop: CASGRGRGGYTF. The CDR3 coding sequence is TGTGCTAGTGGAAGGGGGCGCGGGGGCTACACCTTC.

This chain connects TRBV25-1 to TRBJ2-3, with D hard to call. V lost 3 bases and J lost 10, with 8 bases in between. The CDR3 runs 11 residues. CDR1 and CDR2 from the germline V gene are MGHDK and SYGVNS. The CDR3 region is CASSEESAQYF. CDR3 sequence (DNA): TGTGCCAGCAGTGAGGAGTCCGCGCAGTATTTT.

The table lists this clone with a few counts. The rearrangement links TRBV7-8 to TRBJ2-7, with 8 bases matching TRBD2. CDR3 length equals 15 residues. Unmatched junction bases numbered 4, after V lost 1 base and J lost 2 bases. Germline V gene sequence: CDR1 SGHVS, CDR2 FQNEAQ. CDR3 nucleotide sequence: TGTGCCAGCAGCTTAGTAGCGGGAAGCGCCTACGAGCAGTACTTC. Amino acids: CASSLVAGSAYEQYF.

This clone was found once. The chain couples TRBV18 to TRBJ2-1; 16 bases align to TRBD2. The CDR3 extends over 19 amino acids. Per germline, CDR1 KGHSH and CDR2 LQKENI. Trimming removed 2 bases from V and 6 bases from J; junction bases left unmatched: 10. For the CDR3, the DNA is TGTGCCAGCTCACCATCTGGGACTAGCGGGGGGGCCGATATCAATGAGCAGTTCTTC. This gives the protein CASSPSGTSGGADINEQFF.

With respect to this clone: The sample contains more than one DNA sequence encoding this CDR3. The J gene is TRBJ2-7, the V gene TRBV13, with 12 bases aligning to TRBD2. The length of the CDR3 is 15 residues. Germline V gene sequence: CDR1 PRHDT, CDR2 FYEKMQ (reference sequence). Trimming cost V 5 bases and J 5 bases; bases outside gene matches: 7. CDR3 coding DNA: TGTGCCAGCAGCAACCTAGCGGGAGGGCCACACGAGCAGTACTTC. Translation gives CASSNLAGGPHEQYF.

J is TRBJ2-5 and V is TRBV19; no definite D call. Looked up from germline, CDR1 is LNHDA and CDR2 is SQIVND (reference sequence). This CDR3 has 12 residues. V was clipped by 3 bases and J by 5 bases, with 7 bases between them. CDR3 nucleotides: TGTGCCAGTAGTATCCCCCCGGAGACCCAGTACTTC. Protein sequence: CASSIPPETQYF.

This CDR3 is CASAGLSWPTEAFF. The CDR3 bases are TGTGCCAGCGCGGGGCTCTCCTGGCCCACTGAAGCTTTCTTT. J is TRBJ1-1 and V is TRBV2; TRBD1 is a possible D gene (5 bases). Deletions cut 8 bases from V and 4 bases from J, with 17 bases between. This CDR3 has 14 amino acids. The germline V gene has CDR1 SNHLY and CDR2 FYNNEI.